These T cell receptor beta chains were read from a single sample in a study of blood T cell repertoires in COVID-19. Some clones are missing from TCRdb's copy, which holds only in-frame ones; the method was immunoSEQ multiplex PCR. This sample carries more than 300,000 clones, 88% of them seen once, and the ten largest clones take 1.5% to 2%. Sequencing used peripheral blood. These receptors all come from a woman under 40 with COVID-19, enrolled during active disease. CDR3s include the opening cysteine and the closing phenylalanine or tryptophan. D genes are given only for firm matches. A clone size is listed for some rows: how often the clone was seen (once, few, many), or a class if it is expanded.

CASSQDAGVGADTQYF	TGCGCCAGCAGCCAAGATGCGGGGGTCGGGGCAGATACGCAGTATTTT	TRBD2	16	.	TRBV4-1	TRBJ2-3
CASSQVRTGGIGNEKLFF	TGCGCCAGCAGCCAAGTTCGGACAGGGGGCATAGGTAATGAAAAACTGTTTTTT	TRBD1	18	.	TRBV4-1	TRBJ1-4
CASSSGGRNTIYF	TGTGCCAGCAGTTCAGGGGGCAGGAACACCATATATTTT	TRBD1	13	.	TRBV12-3/TRBV12-4	TRBJ1-3
CASSSGQGLGGELFF	TGTGCCAGTAGTTCAGGACAGGGGTTGGGCGGGGAGCTGTTTTTT	TRBD1	15	once	TRBV19	TRBJ2-2
CASSYSDRGGYTF	TGTGCCAGCAGCTACTCCGACAGGGGAGGCTACACCTTC	TRBD1	13	.	TRBV3-1/TRBV3-2	TRBJ1-2
CASSLLAGVNLDNQPQHF	TGTGCCAGCAGTTTATTAGCAGGGGTAAATCTTGACAATCAGCCCCAGCATTTT	.	18	.	TRBV27	TRBJ1-5
CASSQDTAGELFF	TGCGCCAGCAGCCAAGATACTGCCGGGGAGCTGTTTTTT	.	13	once	TRBV4-3	TRBJ2-2
CATSREAGAGTGELFF	TGTGCCACCAGCAGAGAGGCAGGGGCCGGCACCGGGGAGCTGTTTTTT	.	16	.	TRBV15	TRBJ2-2
CAISGTGRGEQYF	TGTGCCATCAGTGGGACAGGGCGAGGCGAGCAGTACTTC	TRBD1	13	few	TRBV10-3	TRBJ2-7
CASRGGLNYGYTF	TGTGCCAGTAGGGGAGGGCTTAACTATGGCTACACCTTC	.	13	.	TRBV19	TRBJ1-2
CASSYSPAIVDTEAFF	TGTGCCAGCAGTTACTCGCCCGCTATCGTTGACACTGAAGCTTTCTTT	.	16	.	TRBV6-5	TRBJ1-1
CASSQTPTRVNTEAFF	TGCGCCAGCAGCCAAACCCCCACGCGGGTGAACACTGAAGCTTTCTTT	.	16	.	TRBV4-1	TRBJ1-1
CATSVNRGRSPLHF	TGTGCCACCAGCGTTAACAGGGGGCGTTCACCCCTCCACTTT	TRBD1	14	once	TRBV15	TRBJ1-6
CASSYSTGYGYTF	TGTGCCAGCAGTTACTCGACGGGGTATGGCTACACCTTC	.	13	.	TRBV6-5	TRBJ1-2
CASSFTVNYGYTF	TGTGCCAGCAGCTTTACGGTTAACTATGGCTACACCTTC	.	13	.	TRBV7-9	TRBJ1-2
CASSPSRRTSGGPTDTQYF	TGTGCCAGCAGCCCAAGCCGAAGGACTAGCGGGGGGCCCACAGATACGCAGTATTTT	TRBD2	19	.	TRBV7-3	TRBJ2-3
CASSLQQGQEKLFF	TGCGCCAGCAGCTTGCAACAGGGACAGGAAAAACTGTTTTTT	TRBD1	14	once	TRBV5-1	TRBJ1-4
CASSLAVGSSYEQYF	TGCGCCAGCAGCTTGGCCGTCGGGAGCTCCTACGAGCAGTACTTC	.	15	.	TRBV5-1	TRBJ2-7
CASSFTGAPSGYTF	TGTGCCAGCAGCTTTACAGGGGCCCCAAGTGGCTACACCTTC	TRBD1	14	.	TRBV5-6	TRBJ1-2
CASKADLSYNSPLHF	TGTGCCAGCAAAGCGGATTTATCCTATAATTCACCCCTCCACTTT	.	15	.	TRBV6-5	TRBJ1-6
CASSYSAGTRADTQYF	TGTGCCAGCAGTTACAGTGCTGGGACTAGGGCAGATACGCAGTATTTT	TRBD2	16	.	TRBV6-5	TRBJ2-3
CASNRGSGANVLTF	TGTGCCAGTAATCGGGGCTCTGGGGCCAACGTCCTGACTTTC	.	14	once	TRBV19	TRBJ2-6
CASSLGTFREETQYF	TGTGCCAGCAGCTTAGGGACGTTCAGGGAAGAGACCCAGTACTTC	.	15	.	TRBV7-2	TRBJ2-5
CASSLGESPLHF	TGTGCCAGCAGCTTAGGCGAGTCACCCCTCCACTTT	.	12	few	TRBV7-9	TRBJ1-6
CASSYETTRQGIENSPLHF	TGTGCCAGCAGTTACGAGACGACCCGACAGGGAATAGAGAATTCACCCCTCCACTTT	TRBD1	19	.	TRBV6-2/TRBV6-3	TRBJ1-6